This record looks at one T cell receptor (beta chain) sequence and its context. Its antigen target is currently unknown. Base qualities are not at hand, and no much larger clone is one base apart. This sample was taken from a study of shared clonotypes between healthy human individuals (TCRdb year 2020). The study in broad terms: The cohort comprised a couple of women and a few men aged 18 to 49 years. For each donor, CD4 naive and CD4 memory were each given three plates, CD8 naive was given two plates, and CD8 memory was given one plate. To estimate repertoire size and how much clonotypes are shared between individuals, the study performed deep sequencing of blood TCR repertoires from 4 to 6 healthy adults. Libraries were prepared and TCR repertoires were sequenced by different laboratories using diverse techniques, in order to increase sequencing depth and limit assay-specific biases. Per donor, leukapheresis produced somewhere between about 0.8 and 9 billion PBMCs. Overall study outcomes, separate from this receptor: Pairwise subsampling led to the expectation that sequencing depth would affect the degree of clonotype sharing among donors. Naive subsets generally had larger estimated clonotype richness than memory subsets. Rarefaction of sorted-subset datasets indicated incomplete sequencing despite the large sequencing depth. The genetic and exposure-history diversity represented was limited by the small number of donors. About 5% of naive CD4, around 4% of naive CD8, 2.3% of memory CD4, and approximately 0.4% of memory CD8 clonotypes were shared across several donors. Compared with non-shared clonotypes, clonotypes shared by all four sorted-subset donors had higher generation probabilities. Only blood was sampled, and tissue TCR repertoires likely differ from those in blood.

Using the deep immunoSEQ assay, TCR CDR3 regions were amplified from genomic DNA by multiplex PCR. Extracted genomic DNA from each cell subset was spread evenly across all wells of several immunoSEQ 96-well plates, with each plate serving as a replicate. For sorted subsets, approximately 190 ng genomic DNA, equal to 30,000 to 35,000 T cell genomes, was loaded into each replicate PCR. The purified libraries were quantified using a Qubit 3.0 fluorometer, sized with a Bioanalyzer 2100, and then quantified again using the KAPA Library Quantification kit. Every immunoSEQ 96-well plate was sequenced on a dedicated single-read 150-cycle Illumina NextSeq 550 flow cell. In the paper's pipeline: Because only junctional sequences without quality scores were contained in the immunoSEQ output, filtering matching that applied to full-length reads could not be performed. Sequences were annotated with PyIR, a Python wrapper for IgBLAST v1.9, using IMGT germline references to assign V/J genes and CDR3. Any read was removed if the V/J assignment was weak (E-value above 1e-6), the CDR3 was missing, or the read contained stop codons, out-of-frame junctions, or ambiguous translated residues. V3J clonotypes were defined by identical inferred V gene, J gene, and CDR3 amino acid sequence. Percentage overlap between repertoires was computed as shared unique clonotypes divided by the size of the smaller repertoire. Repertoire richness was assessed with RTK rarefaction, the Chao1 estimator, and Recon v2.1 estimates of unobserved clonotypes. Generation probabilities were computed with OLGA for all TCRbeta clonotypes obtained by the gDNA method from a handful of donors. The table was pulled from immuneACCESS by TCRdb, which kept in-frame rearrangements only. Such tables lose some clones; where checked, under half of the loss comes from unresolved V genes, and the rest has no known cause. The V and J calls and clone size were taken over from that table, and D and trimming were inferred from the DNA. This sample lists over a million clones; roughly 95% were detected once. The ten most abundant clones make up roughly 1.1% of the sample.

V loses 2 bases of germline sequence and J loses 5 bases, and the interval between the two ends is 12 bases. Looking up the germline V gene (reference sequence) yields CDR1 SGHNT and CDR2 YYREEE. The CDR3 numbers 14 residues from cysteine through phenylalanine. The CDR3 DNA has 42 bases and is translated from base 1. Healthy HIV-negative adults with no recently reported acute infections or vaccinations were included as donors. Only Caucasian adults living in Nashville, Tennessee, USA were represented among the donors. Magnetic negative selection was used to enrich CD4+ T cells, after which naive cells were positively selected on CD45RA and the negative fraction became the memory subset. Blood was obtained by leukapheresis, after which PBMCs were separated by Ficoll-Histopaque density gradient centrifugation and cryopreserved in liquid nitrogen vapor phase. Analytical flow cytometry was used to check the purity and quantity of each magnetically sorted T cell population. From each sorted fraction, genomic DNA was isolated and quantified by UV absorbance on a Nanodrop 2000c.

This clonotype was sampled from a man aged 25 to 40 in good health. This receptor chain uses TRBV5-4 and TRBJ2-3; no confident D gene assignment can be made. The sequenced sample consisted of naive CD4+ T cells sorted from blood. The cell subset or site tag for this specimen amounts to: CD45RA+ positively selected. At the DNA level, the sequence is TGTGCCAGCAGCTTTTCCGCAGTAGTAGATACGCAGTATTTT. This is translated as CASSFSAVVDTQYF. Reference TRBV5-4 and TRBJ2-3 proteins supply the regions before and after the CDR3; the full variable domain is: ETGVTQSPTHLIKTRGQQVTLRCSSQSGHNTVSWYQQALGQGPQFIFQYYREEENGRGNFPPRFSGLQFPNYSSELNVNALELDDSALYLCASSFSAVVDTQYFGPGTRLTVL.